The 15 T cell receptor beta chains in this list originate from one sample, sequenced in a study of identical twins' blood T cells (dated by TCRdb to 2013 to 2014). Libraries were prepared through 5' RACE. TCRdb shows the sequencer as Illumina Genome Analyzer IIx. TCRdb handled the public reads itself, with Q25 trimming in fastp and clone calling in MiXCR, and kept productive beta chains. For every CDR3 protein sequence, its rows merge into one entry that carries the most common genes and DNA. In this sample the table shows 350,000 to 450,000 distinct CDR3 sequences, more than 25% of which occur a single time. Approximately 6.6% of the sample goes to the ten largest clones. Source material: PBMCs. Receptors originate from a woman between 18 and 49 years old in good health.

In its sample, this clonotype was seen many times. The V gene is TRBV29-1, the J gene TRBJ1-3, with D uncertain. Germline CDR1 is SQVTM and CDR2 is ANQGSEA. CDR3 size: 11 residues. The V end was cut by 7 bases, the J end by 4 bases, with 8 bases between. CDR3 region: CSGGFGNTIYF. CDR3 sequence (DNA): TGCAGCGGAGGTTTCGGAAACACCATATATTTT.

J is TRBJ1-1 and V is TRBV9; 9 bases are shared with TRBD1. The CDR3 has 15 amino acids. Germline CDR1 SGDLS, CDR2 YYNGEE. J lost 4 bases, V lost 2 bases, and 6 bases had no gene match. CDR3 in DNA: TGTGCCAGCAGCGTGGCCGGGACAGGGAGCACTGAAGCTTTCTTT. Protein sequence: CASSVAGTGSTEAFF.

The V and J genes are TRBV6-6 and TRBJ2-1; 7 bases agree with TRBD2. This CDR3 contains 15 residues. Trimming cost V 6 bases and J 4 bases; bases outside gene matches: 9. CDR1 is MNHNY and CDR2 is SVGAGI in the germline V gene (reference sequence). The DNA for the CDR3 is TGTGCCAGCAGACCAAGCGGGGCGGGGTACAATGAGCAGTTCTTC. Translation gives CASRPSGAGYNEQFF.

The V and J genes are TRBV2 and TRBJ1-1, with D maybe TRBD1 (6 bases). Germline CDR1 reads SNHLY; CDR2 reads FYNNEI. The CDR3 has 15 amino acids. V was pared by 7 bases and J by 8 bases, with 23 bases between. CDR3 protein: CASNHRKGYQGEAFF. CDR3 coding DNA: TGTGCCAGCAATCATAGGAAGGGGTATCAGGGGGAAGCTTTCTTT.

In its sample, this clonotype was seen a few times. The chain links TRBV5-4 to TRBJ1-1, with 11 bases that match TRBD1. Germline V gives CDR1 SGHNT, CDR2 YYREEE (reference sequence). This CDR3 comprises 15 residues. J lost 5 bases, V lost 5 bases, and 8 bases had no gene match. In DNA form, the CDR3 reads TGTGCCAGCAGTATAAGCGGGACAGGGGGAACTGAAGCTTTCTTT. Its translation is CASSISGTGGTEAFF.

The J gene is TRBJ2-3, the V gene TRBV4-3; D is undetermined. The CDR3 has 13 residues. CDR1 and CDR2 (germline): LGHNA, YSLEER. V gave up 0 bases and J gave up 6 bases, with 7 bases separating them. The CDR3 coding sequence is TGCGCCAGCAGCCAAGATTCGGGCGATACGCAGTATTTT. As protein: CASSQDSGDTQYF.

This clonotype was seen only a few times. The chain recombines TRBV14 with TRBJ1-1; D unclear. This CDR3 is 13 amino acids long. Germline assignment: CDR1 SGHDN and CDR2 FVKESK. V shed 3 bases and J shed 7 bases, with 12 bases lying between them. In nucleotides, the CDR3 is TGTGCCAGCAGCCAGTCCGTTGGGGTTGAAGCTTTCTTT. This gives the protein CASSQSVGVEAFF.

This rearrangement joins TRBV20-1 to TRBJ2-6, with D unclear. CDR1 is DFQATT, CDR2 SNEGSKA, per germline (reference sequence). This CDR3 contains 13 residues. V gave up 7 bases and J gave up 2 bases, with 9 bases separating them. CDR3 loop: CSVLSPGANVLTF. The CDR3 DNA reads TGCAGTGTTTTAAGCCCTGGGGCCAACGTCCTGACTTTC.

The chain recombines TRBV12-5 with TRBJ1-2; a weak D match, TRBD1 (5 bases). The CDR3 covers 11 residues. Per germline, CDR1 LGHNT and CDR2 FRNRAP. V was cut by 4 bases and J by 8 bases, with 8 bases left in between. The CDR3 coding sequence is TGTGCTAGTGGTTGGGGGACCGGCTACACCTTC. It translates to CASGWGTGYTF.

V usage is TRBV20-1 and J usage is TRBJ1-4, with D unresolved. CDR3 size: 14 residues. Looked up from germline, CDR1 is DFQATT and CDR2 is SNEGSKA (reference sequence). Trimming shortened V by 6 bases and J by 6 bases, and 17 bases separated the two germline ends. The CDR3 sequence is CSATRPYPDEKLFF. In nucleotides, the CDR3 is TGCAGTGCAACTCGGCCGTACCCAGATGAAAAACTGTTTTTT.

The chain has TRBV29-1 and TRBJ1-1; D not certain. V was trimmed by 1 base and J by 5 bases, leaving 14 bases between them. This CDR3 is built from 14 residues. From germline, CDR1 is SQVTM and CDR2 ANQGSEA. The CDR3 DNA reads TGCAGCGTTGAAGTATCACTTGGCGGGACTGAAGCTTTCTTT. It codes for CSVEVSLGGTEAFF.

This clonotype has only a few counts. The chain's CDR3 is CASSEAQGYTEAFF. CDR3 DNA sequence: TGTGCCAGCAGTGAGGCACAGGGTTATACTGAAGCTTTCTTT. The chain recombines TRBV6-2 or TRBV6-3 with TRBJ1-1, with a tentative D call TRBD1 (6 bases). Between the trimmed V and J ends, which lost 5 bases and 5 bases, there was a span of 15 bases. This CDR3 region has 14 residues. The germline CDR1 and CDR2 sequences are MNHEY and SVGEGT.

Points on this clonotype: In this CDR3 the conserved last residue, phenylalanine or tryptophan, is missing, so a read error is likely. The V gene is TRBV6-1, the J gene TRBJ1-1; D ambiguous. Per germline, CDR1 MNHNS and CDR2 SASEGT. Trimming cost V 9 bases and J 4 bases, with 18 bases left between them. The length of the CDR3 is 14 residues. The CDR3 nucleotides are TGTGCCAGTCGCGCTAGCGGGATACGCACTGAAGCTTTCTCT. This sequence encodes CASRASGIRTEAFS.

This clonotype has only a few counts. The V gene is TRBV13, the J gene TRBJ1-1; no reliable D call. CDR3 length: 15 residues. V dropped 1 base and J dropped 8 bases, with 17 bases sitting between them. CDR1 PRHDT and CDR2 FYEKMQ come from the germline V gene (reference sequence). This CDR3 reads CASSLVGLSPIEAFF. DNA of the CDR3: TGTGCCAGCAGCTTAGTAGGTTTATCGCCAATAGAAGCTTTCTTT.

This clonotype was seen more than once but under ten times. This chain links TRBV5-1 with TRBJ2-3; D uncertain. The CDR3 spans 14 residues. CDR1 and CDR2 (germline): SGHRS, YFSETQ. V was pared by 2 bases and J by 0 bases, with 7 bases between. CDR3 residues: CASSFWKSTDTQYF. CDR3 DNA sequence: TGCGCCAGCAGCTTTTGGAAAAGCACAGATACGCAGTATTTT.